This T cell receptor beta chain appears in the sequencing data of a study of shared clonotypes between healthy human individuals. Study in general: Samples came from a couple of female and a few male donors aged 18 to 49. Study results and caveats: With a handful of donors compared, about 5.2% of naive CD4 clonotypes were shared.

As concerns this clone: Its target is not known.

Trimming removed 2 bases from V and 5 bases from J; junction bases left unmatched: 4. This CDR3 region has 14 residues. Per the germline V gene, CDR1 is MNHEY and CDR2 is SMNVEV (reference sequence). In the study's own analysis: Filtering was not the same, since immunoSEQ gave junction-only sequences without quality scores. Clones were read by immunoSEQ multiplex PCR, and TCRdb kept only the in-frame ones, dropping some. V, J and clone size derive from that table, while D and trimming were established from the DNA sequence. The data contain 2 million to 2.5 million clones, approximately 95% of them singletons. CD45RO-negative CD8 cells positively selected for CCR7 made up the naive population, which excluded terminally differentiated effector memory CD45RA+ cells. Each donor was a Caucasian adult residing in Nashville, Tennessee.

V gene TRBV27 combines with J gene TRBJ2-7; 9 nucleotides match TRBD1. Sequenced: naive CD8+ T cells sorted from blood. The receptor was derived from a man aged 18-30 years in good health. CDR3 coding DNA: TGTGCCAGCAGTTTAAGACAGGGGGGAAACGAGCAGTACTTC. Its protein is CASSLRQGGNEQYF.